One sample yielded the 29 T cell receptor beta chains listed below, sequenced in a study of cytomegalovirus exposure and HLA in healthy donors (dated by TCRdb to 2016 to 2017). To prepare the library, the immunoSEQ multiplex PCR assay was applied. For the multiplex PCR, a mixture combining 60 forward primers for TCR Vbeta segments and 13 reverse primers for TCR Jbeta segments was used. TCRdb's version of the immuneACCESS table is confined to in-frame rearrangements and falls short of the full clone set. An unresolved V gene accounts for under half of the shortfall where checked; the remainder is of unknown origin. In this sample the table shows some 120,000 clones, about 78% of which occur a single time. Roughly 12% of the sample is held by the ten biggest clonotypes. Sequences were obtained from PBMCs. These receptors came from a woman aged 40 to 50 in good health and CMV-seropositive.

V usage is TRBV21-1 and J usage is TRBJ1-5; TRBD1 reflects the table's D call only, with no check against the DNA. TRBV21-1 is deemed a pseudogene. There are 17 residues in the CDR3. In DNA, the CDR3 is TGTGCCAGCAGCATACAGGGGGCCCTTTATAGCAATCAGCCCCAGCATTTT. Translating gives CASSIQGALYSNQPQHF.

This CDR3 reads CASSDQAQLVGGYTF. In DNA form, the CDR3 reads TGTGCCAGCAGCGACCAAGCCCAGCTAGTAGGTGGCTACACCTTC. This chain links TRBV5-8 with TRBJ1-2; D unclear. Germline lookup yields CDR1 SGHTS and CDR2 YDEGEE. The V and J ends lost 4 bases and 7 bases respectively, with 20 bases between them. The CDR3 is made up of 15 amino acids.

This chain joins TRBV18 and TRBJ1-1; 8 positions agree with TRBD1. This CDR3 is 17 amino acids long. V shed 4 bases, J shed 4 bases, and the junction held 14 bases outside the gene matches. CDR1 and CDR2 (germline): KGHSH, LQKENI. The CDR3 coding sequence is TGTGCCAGCTCACGAACGGCAGGGGGCGCCTTGGGCACTGAAGCTTTCTTT. It is translated as CASSRTAGGALGTEAFF.

This rearrangement joins TRBV5-1 to TRBJ2-2; no clear D gene. The V gene lost 6 bases and the J gene lost 0 bases, with 9 bases spanning the gap. This CDR3 spans 14 amino acids. Germline loops: CDR1 SGHRS, CDR2 YFSETQ. The CDR3 here is CASINAPNTGELFF. The CDR3 DNA reads TGCGCCAGCATTAATGCGCCGAACACCGGGGAGCTGTTTTTT.

The chain carries TRBV30 and TRBJ2-2, with 8 bases matching TRBD1. V lost 4 bases and J lost 4; bases outside the gene matches: 5. Germline V gene lookup returns CDR1 GTSNPN and CDR2 SVGIG (reference sequence). This CDR3 has 14 amino acids. The CDR3 here is CAWKWTGITGELFF. The CDR3 DNA sequence: TGTGCCTGGAAATGGACAGGGATCACCGGGGAGCTGTTTTTT.

The genes are TRBV5-1 and TRBJ1-4, with a weak D call TRBD1 (6 bases). V lost 4 bases and J 8 bases, leaving 15 bases between the germline ends. The germline V gene has CDR1 SGHRS and CDR2 YFSETQ. The CDR3 is 14 residues long. CDR3 protein: CASSRGAGHEKLFF. The CDR3 DNA is TGCGCCAGCAGCCGGGGGGCAGGGCACGAAAAACTGTTTTTT.

The V and J genes are TRBV19 and TRBJ1-2; the match to TRBD1 covers 7 bases. Trimming removed 4 bases from V and 8 bases from J; junction bases left unmatched: 7. The germline CDR1 and CDR2 sequences are LNHDA and SQIVND (reference sequence). The CDR3 is made up of 13 amino acids. CDR3 loop: CASSTDRVGGYTF. The CDR3, as DNA: TGTGCCAGTAGTACCGACAGGGTCGGAGGCTACACCTTC.

The V gene is TRBV19, the J gene TRBJ2-1; D is undetermined. The CDR3 spans 13 residues. The germline V gene encodes CDR1 LNHDA and CDR2 SQIVND (reference sequence). Trimming removed 4 bases from V and 4 bases from J, with 8 bases in between. The CDR3 loop reads CASSTTPYNEQFF. The CDR3 region has the DNA TGTGCCAGTAGTACTACGCCATACAATGAGCAGTTCTTC.

The chain is built from TRBV7-3 and TRBJ2-1, with 7 bases aligning to TRBD2. The germline gives CDR1 SGHTA, CDR2 FQGTGA. This CDR3 has 15 amino acids. With 5 bases clipped from V and 9 bases from J, the junction kept 13 bases outside the gene matches. The CDR3 is CASSPTLSGVGEQFF. The CDR3 nucleotides read TGTGCCAGCAGCCCCACCCTGAGCGGGGTCGGTGAGCAGTTCTTC. The full variable domain, rest sourced from reference TRBV7-3 and TRBJ2-1, is GAGVSQTPSNKVTEKGKYVELRCDPISGHTALYWYRQSLGQGPEFLIYFQGTGAADDSGLPNDRFFAVRPEGSVSTLKIQRTERGDSAVYLCASSPTLSGVGEQFFGPGTRLTVL.

The V and J genes are TRBV19 and TRBJ2-3, with D possibly being TRBD2 (6 bases). Per the germline V gene, CDR1 is LNHDA and CDR2 is SQIVND (reference sequence). This CDR3 is built from 14 residues. V lost 1 base, J lost 6 bases, and 11 bases lay in between. The CDR3 is CASSIGTGGDTQYF. The CDR3 DNA reads TGTGCCAGTAGTATAGGCACCGGAGGGGATACGCAGTATTTT.

The chain recombines TRBV7-2 with TRBJ1-5, with a weak D call TRBD1 (6 bases). Trimming shortened V by 4 bases and J by 5 bases, and 12 bases separated the two germline ends. CDR1 and CDR2 from the germline V gene are SGHTA and FQGNSA. There are 14 residues in the CDR3. CDR3: CASSSGHIYQPQHF. DNA of the CDR3: TGTGCCAGCAGCTCGGGACATATATATCAGCCCCAGCATTTT. The full variable domain, completed using reference TRBV7-2 and TRBJ1-5, is GAGVSQSPSNKVTEKGKDVELRCDPISGHTALYWYRQSLGQGLEFLIYFQGNSAPDKSGLPSDRFSAERTGGSVSTLTIQRTQQEDSAVYLCASSSGHIYQPQHFGDGTRLSIL.

This clone was recorded only once. The chain is built from TRBV5-5 and TRBJ1-2, with 7 bases fitting TRBD1. Trimming removed 4 bases from V and 1 base from J; junction bases left unmatched: 7. Germline loops: CDR1 SGHKS, CDR2 YYEKEE (reference sequence). The CDR3 length is 15 residues. CDR3 DNA: TGTGCCAGCAGCGGGGGACAGATAGATAACTATGGCTACACCTTC. Translation: CASSGGQIDNYGYTF.

This clone was counted once. The chain employs TRBV6-5 and TRBJ1-2; 10 bases align to TRBD1. After removal of 4 bases from V and 4 bases from J, the junction contained 6 bases not matched to a gene. The CDR3 is made up of 15 amino acids. Germline V CDR1 and CDR2: MNHEY, SVGAGI. Written as DNA, the CDR3 is TGTGCCAGCAGTTCCCCGACAGGGGGCGCCTATGGCTACACCTTC. Its protein is CASSSPTGGAYGYTF.

The V call is TRBV27, the J call TRBJ1-2; a weak D match, TRBD1 (6 bases). This CDR3 region has 12 residues. Trimming cost V 2 bases and J 6 bases, with 7 bases left between them. Germline-derived CDR1 and CDR2 are MNHEY and SMNVEV (reference sequence). CDR3 nucleotide sequence: TGTGCCAGCAGTTTAAAGGGGGATGGCTACACCTTC. As protein: CASSLKGDGYTF.

The rearrangement links TRBV12-5 to TRBJ1-2; D gene unclear. CDR1 is LGHNT, CDR2 FRNRAP, per germline. This CDR3 has 13 residues. Between the trimmed V and J ends, which lost 3 bases and 9 bases, there was a span of 14 bases. CDR3 sequence (DNA): TGTGCTAGTGGTTTAAGCGGCCCCGCTCGCTACACCTTC. Translating it yields CASGLSGPARYTF.

J is TRBJ1-1 and V is TRBV7-9, with 11 nucleotides matching TRBD1. CDR3 length equals 15 residues. V was pared by 5 bases and J by 4 bases, with 6 bases of the junction left unmatched. Per the germline V gene, CDR1 is SEHNR and CDR2 is FQNEAQ (reference sequence). CDR3 sequence (DNA): TGTGCCAGCAGCCTGACCGGACAGGGGGCCACTGAAGCTTTCTTT. Its translation: CASSLTGQGATEAFF.

This chain joins TRBV6-1 and TRBJ2-1; 7 positions agree with TRBD2. Per germline, CDR1 MNHNS and CDR2 SASEGT. The V segment lost 6 bases and the J segment 0 bases; nucleotides outside the gene matches: 2. The CDR3 contains 14 residues. CDR3 nucleotide sequence: TGTGCCAGCAGGGGGGGGAACTCCTACAATGAGCAGTTCTTC. Its protein product is CASRGGNSYNEQFF.

The chain recombines TRBV30 with TRBJ1-5; weak D call: TRBD1 (5 bases). Germline V gives CDR1 GTSNPN, CDR2 SVGIG (reference sequence). CDR3 size: 13 residues. Between the trimmed V and J ends, which lost 5 bases and 3 bases, there was a span of 11 bases. This chain's CDR3 is CAWSHRLNQPQHF. CDR3 nucleotides: TGTGCCTGGTCTCACAGGCTCAATCAGCCCCAGCATTTT. Full variable domain (missing parts from reference TRBV30 and TRBJ1-5): SQTIHQWPATLVQPVGSPLSLECTVEGTSNPNLYWYRQAAGRGLQLLFYSVGIGQISSEVPQNLSASRPQDRQFILSSKKLLLSDSGFYLCAWSHRLNQPQHFGDGTRLSIL.

A single count supports this clone. The chain uses TRBV9 and TRBJ1-2; 9 nucleotides line up with TRBD1. J gave up 7 bases and V 3 bases, and 13 bases lay outside the gene matches. From germline, CDR1 is SGDLS and CDR2 YYNGEE. The CDR3 runs to 16 residues. CDR3 sequence reads: CASSAPGTGYTAGYTF. In nucleotides, the CDR3 is TGTGCCAGCAGCGCCCCCGGGACAGGGTACACCGCTGGCTACACCTTC. Variable domain in full (rest from reference TRBV9 and TRBJ1-2): DSGVTQTPKHLITATGQRVTLRCSPRSGDLSVYWYQQSLDQGLQFLIQYYNGEERAKGNILERFSAQQFPDLHSELNLSSLELGDSALYFCASSAPGTGYTAGYTFGSGTRLTVV.

V gene TRBV6-1 combines with J gene TRBJ1-1; the match to TRBD1 covers 9 bases. The germline CDR1 and CDR2 sequences are MNHNS and SASEGT. The CDR3 totals 15 residues. Losses at the gene ends were 2 bases for V and 6 bases for J; bases not matched to a gene: 7. Here the CDR3 reads CASSEYADRGSEAFF. For the CDR3, the DNA is TGTGCCAGCAGTGAATACGCGGACAGGGGCTCTGAAGCTTTCTTT.

This sequence joins TRBV11-2 and TRBJ2-7, with TRBD1 matching over 7 bases. The CDR3 contains 15 residues. The V segment lost 1 base and the J segment 3 bases; nucleotides outside the gene matches: 6. Germline assignment: CDR1 SGHAT and CDR2 FQNNGV. In DNA form, the CDR3 reads TGTGCCAGCAGCTTAGTCCTCAGGGGGAACTACGAGCAGTACTTC. Protein product: CASSLVLRGNYEQYF.

The chain recombines TRBV19 with TRBJ1-2; 10 bases match TRBD1. This CDR3 region has 16 residues. The ends lost 5 bases at V and 4 bases at J; junction bases unmatched: 10. Germline V gene data show CDR1 as LNHDA and CDR2 as SQIVND (reference sequence). The CDR3 spells CASSLGQGLRSYGYTF. The CDR3 bases are TGTGCCAGTAGTTTGGGACAGGGGCTGCGGAGCTATGGCTACACCTTC.

The chain carries TRBV4-1 and TRBJ2-7, with D perhaps matching TRBD2 (6 bases). Germline V gene data show CDR1 as MGHRA and CDR2 as YSYEKL. The CDR3 has 16 residues. V was shortened by 1 base and J by 2 bases, with 15 bases between the two germline ends. The CDR3 spells CASSQVGGASTYEQYF. DNA for the CDR3: TGCGCCAGCAGCCAAGTGGGGGGAGCGTCCACCTACGAGCAGTACTTC.

J is TRBJ2-1 and V is TRBV5-1; TRBD2 agrees at 10 bases. This CDR3 is 15 amino acids long. Trimming took 6 bases from V and 10 from J; bases not matched to a gene: 13. Germline V gene sequence: CDR1 SGHRS, CDR2 YFSETQ. This CDR3 is CASTLAGDTMREQFF. The CDR3 nucleotides are TGCGCCAGCACTCTAGCGGGGGATACAATGCGGGAGCAGTTCTTC.

This rearrangement joins TRBV30 to TRBJ1-5, with D possibly TRBD1 on 5 matching bases. Trimming cost V 5 bases and J 4 bases, with 12 bases left between them. Germline V gene lookup returns CDR1 GTSNPN and CDR2 SVGIG (reference sequence). The CDR3 sequence is 13 residues long. The CDR3 DNA sequence: TGTGCCTGGGGAGGGGCACTAAATCAGCCCCAGCATTTT. Its protein product is CAWGGALNQPQHF.

The V and J genes are TRBV30 and TRBJ1-6; D gene ambiguous. Germline CDR1 is GTSNPN and CDR2 is SVGIG (reference sequence). With 3 bases removed from V and 0 bases from J, the gap between germline ends came to 6 bases. CDR3 length equals 14 residues. DNA for the CDR3: TGTGCCTGGAGCGCGGGCTCCTATAATTCACCCCTCCACTTT. This sequence encodes CAWSAGSYNSPLHF.

This chain links TRBV6-5 with TRBJ2-3; a weak D match, TRBD2 (5 bases). This CDR3 has 14 residues. Trimming pared 2 bases from V and 4 bases from J, leaving 10 bases between. Germline lookup yields CDR1 MNHEY and CDR2 SVGAGI. The CDR3 DNA is TGTGCCAGCAGTTACACCCGGCGGGCAGATACGCAGTATTTT. Translating gives CASSYTRRADTQYF.

The chain links TRBV9 to TRBJ1-5; 8 nucleotides align to TRBD1. The CDR3 covers 15 residues. Per the germline V gene, CDR1 is SGDLS and CDR2 is YYNGEE. V dropped 0 bases and J dropped 4; count of bases not matched to a gene: 3. CDR3 amino acids: CASSVGTGMNQPQHF. In DNA, the CDR3 is TGTGCCAGCAGCGTAGGGACAGGGATGAATCAGCCCCAGCATTTT.

The chain carries TRBV5-1 and TRBJ1-1; 7 bases align to TRBD1. The CDR3 extends over 16 amino acids. V was clipped by 3 bases and J by 2 bases; unmatched bases: 10. Germline CDR1 and CDR2: SGHRS and YFSETQ. CDR3 sequence reads: CASSWGRGGKNTEAFF. The CDR3 nucleotides read TGCGCCAGCAGCTGGGGAAGAGGGGGCAAAAACACTGAAGCTTTCTTT. The complete variable domain, with remaining parts taken from reference TRBV5-1 and TRBJ1-1, reads KAGVTQTPRYLIKTRGQQVTLSCSPISGHRSVSWYQQTPGQGLQFLFEYFSETQRNKGNFPGRFSGRQFSNSRSEMNVSTLELGDSALYLCASSWGRGGKNTEAFFGQGTRLTVV.